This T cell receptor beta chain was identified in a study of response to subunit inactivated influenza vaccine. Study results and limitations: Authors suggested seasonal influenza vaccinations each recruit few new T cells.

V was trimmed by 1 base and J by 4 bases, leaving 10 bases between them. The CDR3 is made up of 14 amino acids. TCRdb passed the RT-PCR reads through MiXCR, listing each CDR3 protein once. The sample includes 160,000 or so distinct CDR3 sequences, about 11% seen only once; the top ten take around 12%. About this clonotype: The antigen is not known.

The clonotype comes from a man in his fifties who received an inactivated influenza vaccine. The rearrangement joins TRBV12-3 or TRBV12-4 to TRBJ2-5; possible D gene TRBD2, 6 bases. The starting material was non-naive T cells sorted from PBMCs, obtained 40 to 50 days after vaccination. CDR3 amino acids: CASSLGASVETQYF. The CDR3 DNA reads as TGTGCCAGCAGTTTAGGAGCTAGCGTAGAGACCCAGTACTTC.